This TCR beta chain appears in the sequencing data of a study of technical replicates of blood from several donors. Sequencing used immunoSEQ multiplex PCR; TCRdb keeps in-frame clones, though not all of them. The repertoire holds some 100,000 clones, with 96% as singletons. The length of the CDR3 is 16 residues. The source is a human donor in good health. The sample comprised T cells isolated from PBMCs. The rearrangement uses TRBV21-1 and TRBJ1-1; TRBD1, the D gene given by the table, was not confirmed from the DNA. TRBV21-1 is given as a pseudogene. The CDR3 is CASSASRDRENTEAFF. The CDR3 DNA sequence: TGTGCCAGCAGCGCCTCCCGGGACAGGGAGAACACTGAAGCTTTCTTT.